The rows below give T cell receptor beta chains drawn from one sample of a study of blood T cell repertoires in COVID-19. Here immunoSEQ multiplex PCR was the method, and the copy in TCRdb shows in-frame clones only, minus some. The data contain some 370,000 clones, roughly 90% of them singletons. Sequencing was carried out using peripheral blood. Receptor source: a man aged 35 to 55 with acute or convalescent COVID-19. Both conserved end residues are part of each CDR3. Each record gives: clone size, V gene, D gene, J gene, CDR3 protein, CDR3 DNA. The D gene is left open where the match is weak. Only part of the rows carry a size: once, few, many, or a class if the clone is expanded.

NA	TRBV5-4	TRBD1	TRBJ1-2	CASSFGQGAGYTF	TGTGCCAGCAGCTTCGGACAGGGTGCTGGCTACACCTTC
NA	TRBV16	NA	TRBJ2-7	CASSPQRDEQYF	TGTGCCAGCAGCCCACAGCGGGACGAGCAGTACTTC
NA	TRBV7-3	TRBD1	TRBJ1-1	CASSLRAGGGIGNTEAFF	TGTGCCAGCAGCTTAAGGGCAGGGGGTGGTATCGGGAACACTGAAGCTTTCTTT
NA	TRBV2	NA	TRBJ2-7	CASTGTQFSYEQYF	TGTGCCAGCACCGGGACTCAATTCTCCTACGAGCAGTACTTC
NA	TRBV7-2	NA	TRBJ1-1	CASRHRASAEAFF	TGTGCCAGCAGGCACAGGGCCAGTGCTGAAGCTTTCTTT
NA	TRBV5-4	NA	TRBJ1-6	CASSLVSASSYNSPLHF	TGTGCCAGCAGCTTGGTTTCAGCGAGCTCCTATAATTCACCCCTCCACTTT
NA	TRBV18	TRBD1	TRBJ1-3	CASSLQTGENTIYF	TGTGCCAGCTCACTTCAGACAGGGGAGAACACCATATATTTT
NA	TRBV10-3	NA	TRBJ1-5	CAISVGGINQPQHF	TGTGCCATCAGTGTGGGCGGGATCAATCAGCCCCAGCATTTT
NA	TRBV7-2	NA	TRBJ2-6	CASSLEVGTVGANVLTF	TGTGCCAGCAGCTTAGAAGTGGGCACTGTAGGGGCCAACGTCCTGACTTTC
NA	TRBV6-2/TRBV6-3	NA	TRBJ1-1	CASSPGQRPTEAFF	TGTGCCAGCAGCCCCGGACAGAGACCGACTGAAGCTTTCTTT
once	TRBV7-2	TRBD1	TRBJ1-2	CASSFLGQEYGYTF	TGTGCCAGCAGCTTCTTGGGACAGGAGTATGGCTACACCTTC
NA	TRBV9	TRBD1	TRBJ1-4	CASSVRTGENEKLFF	TGTGCCAGCAGCGTCCGGACAGGGGAGAATGAAAAACTGTTTTTT
NA	TRBV7-7	TRBD2	TRBJ2-5	CASSLGAGGQETQYF	TGTGCTAGCAGCTTAGGAGCGGGGGGACAAGAGACCCAGTACTTC
NA	TRBV5-1	TRBD2	TRBJ2-1	CASSFGTSPHEQFF	TGCGCCAGCAGCTTCGGGACTAGTCCGCATGAGCAGTTCTTC
NA	TRBV10-3	NA	TRBJ1-5	CATGGQSWGNQPQHF	TGTGCCACAGGAGGACAGAGTTGGGGCAATCAGCCCCAGCATTTT
NA	TRBV2	NA	TRBJ1-1	CASSDALVMNTEAFF	TGTGCCAGCAGTGACGCTCTAGTCATGAACACTGAAGCTTTCTTT
NA	TRBV5-1	TRBD1	TRBJ1-1	CASSLGQGVNTEAFF	TGCGCCAGCAGCTTGGGTCAGGGGGTTAACACTGAAGCTTTCTTT
NA	TRBV3-1/TRBV3-2	TRBD1	TRBJ1-2	CASSQDRGTGYGYTF	TGTGCCAGCAGCCAAGATCGCGGGACAGGCTATGGCTACACCTTC
NA	TRBV7-9	NA	TRBJ1-5	CASSLGYRQPQHF	TGTGCCAGCAGCTTAGGGTATCGGCAGCCCCAGCATTTT
once	TRBV28	TRBD2	TRBJ2-1	CASKTSGIANEQFF	TGTGCCAGCAAGACTAGCGGGATCGCCAATGAGCAGTTCTTC
NA	TRBV4-3	TRBD2	TRBJ2-1	CASSQGKTSGGEVEQFF	TGCGCCAGCAGCCAAGGAAAGACTAGCGGGGGGGAGGTTGAGCAGTTCTTC
NA	TRBV27	TRBD2	TRBJ2-7	CASRLAGAYEQYF	TGTGCCAGCAGGCTAGCGGGGGCCTACGAGCAGTACTTC
NA	TRBV3-1/TRBV3-2	NA	TRBJ2-5	CASSHETPGRETQYF	TGTGCCAGCAGCCATGAGACCCCTGGGAGAGAGACCCAGTACTTC
once	TRBV5-4	NA	TRBJ1-1	CASSFEGRGNTEAFF	TGTGCCAGCAGCTTTGAAGGGAGGGGAAACACTGAAGCTTTCTTT
NA	TRBV5-1	TRBD1	TRBJ2-5	CASSLEGARETQYF	TGCGCCAGCAGCTTGGAGGGGGCACGGGAGACCCAGTACTTC
NA	TRBV27	TRBD2	TRBJ2-1	CASSLLATSGSSDEQFF	TGTGCCAGCAGTTTATTGGCGACTAGCGGGAGTTCTGATGAGCAGTTCTTC
NA	TRBV11-2	NA	TRBJ1-1	CASSSLPLNTEAFF	TGTGCCAGCAGCTCCCTCCCCTTGAACACTGAAGCTTTCTTT
NA	TRBV7-3	TRBD2	TRBJ2-2	CASSLRFGLAGVNTGELFF	TGTGCCAGCAGCTTAAGATTCGGACTAGCGGGAGTTAACACCGGGGAGCTGTTTTTT
NA	TRBV28	NA	TRBJ1-5	CASSFSDRSNQPQHF	TGTGCCAGCAGTTTCTCAGACAGAAGCAATCAGCCCCAGCATTTT
NA	TRBV18	NA	TRBJ2-1	CASSFQVGDEQFF	TGTGCCAGCTCTTTCCAGGTTGGCGATGAGCAGTTCTTC
NA	TRBV27	NA	TRBJ2-7	CASSDPGRSYEQYF	TGTGCCAGCAGTGACCCAGGGCGTTCCTACGAGCAGTACTTC
few	TRBV30	TRBD1	TRBJ1-2	CAWSLGGGSGYTF	TGTGCCTGGAGTTTAGGAGGGGGCTCTGGCTACACCTTC
NA	TRBV29-1	TRBD2	TRBJ2-7	CSVVAGDSVHFRSYEQYF	TGCAGCGTTGTGGCGGGGGACTCGGTGCATTTCAGATCCTACGAGCAGTACTTC
NA	TRBV15	NA	TRBJ2-7	CATSRQGGILTYEQYF	TGTGCCACCAGCAGACAGGGGGGAATACTAACCTACGAGCAGTACTTC
NA	TRBV5-1	NA	TRBJ2-6	CASSFPVTGANVLTF	TGCGCCAGCAGCTTCCCAGTGACTGGGGCCAACGTCCTGACTTTC